This T cell receptor beta chain appears in the sequencing data of a study of T cell repertoires in aging, cancer and after chemotherapy. TCR beta rearrangements were amplified from peripheral blood genomic DNA. There are a few counts of this clonotype. In germline, CDR1 is GTSNPN, CDR2 SVGIG (reference sequence). There are 14 residues in the CDR3. J lost 5 bases, V lost 1 base, and 4 bases had no gene match. Multiplex touch-down PCR with TRB-A/B primers amplified rearranged V-D-J TRB sequences. Each CDR3 protein gets one entry after TCRdb re-called the multiplex PCR reads with MiXCR. This table holds fewer than 20,000 distinct CDR3 sequences, 40% to 55% found once.

This clonotype was obtained from a human donor in good health. The specimen sequenced was blood. The V and J genes are TRBV30 and TRBJ2-3, with TRBD2 identical over 9 bases. The CDR3 spells CAWSATSGLDTQYF. For the CDR3, the DNA is TGTGCCTGGAGTGCCACTAGCGGGCTAGATACGCAGTATTTT.